This T cell receptor (beta chain) was recorded in a study of beta chain features in type 1 diabetes (dated by TCRdb to 2017 to 2018). Background for the entire study: Mean age, gender distribution, total cell number and subset yield did not differ between patients and healthy donors. A total of 100 million to 110 million sorted cells were examined across all samples, and a strong correlation was observed between cell number per subset and RNA yield. In the study, recently diagnosed type 1 diabetes patients and matched healthy donors were compared on the TCRB repertoires of their sorted circulating CD4+ T cell subsets. Regulatory and stem cell-like memory subsets were isolated from only 8 patients and roughly eight healthy donors, whereas naive and central memory subsets came from all 30 or so donors. Study-level results and caveats: Naive, central memory and regulatory TCRB repertoires appeared more similar among patients than among healthy donors. Because the HLA sub-analyses included only small numbers of individuals, any influence of HLA type on TCRB rearrangement was left unresolved. At VDJ recombination sites, type 1 diabetes patients had fewer insertions and more deleted nucleotides, which implies abnormalities in thymic rearrangement. PCR might favor shorter templates, but patient and control samples were amplified and corrected together, so any skew would affect both groups equally. A moderate but significant shortening of TCRB CDR3 length was observed in type 1 diabetes patients in all four CD4+ subsets. Sequencing cDNA rather than genomic DNA could over-represent highly expressing activated cells, although activation and CD3 levels did not differ between groups.

The germline V gene (reference sequence) specifies GTSNPN as CDR1 and SVGIG as CDR2. From cysteine to phenylalanine, the CDR3 is 12 amino acids long. Just CDR3 DNA is preserved here, 36 bases in frame from base 1. Trimming costs V 2 bases and J 6 bases, and their ends lie 10 bases apart. From each donor, a single peripheral blood sample of 100 to 150 mL on average was drawn into heparinised tubes. Naive, central memory, regulatory and stem cell-like memory CD4+ T cells were sorted on a BD FACSAria II using a panel including CD45RO, CCR7, CD25, CD127, CD95 and CD27. All sorted populations exceeded 95% purity. PBMCs were isolated immediately by Lymphoprep density gradient centrifugation and stained directly without culture. So that batch effects would be minimized, each experiment stained and sorted samples in pairs, pairing one healthy donor with one patient. Note on this clone: The antigen it recognizes is unknown. Base quality data are lacking; no much larger clone is found one base away.

The entire isolated RNA was reverse transcribed using the High Capacity cDNA Reverse Transcription Kit, and thus expressed TCRB transcripts were sequenced. Deep immunoSEQ sequencing was applied to naive, central memory and regulatory T cell samples, giving an average of about 3.7 million total reads per sample. Sorted cells were lysed in RLT buffer, and RNA was extracted using DNase-treated RNeasy Micro or Mini kits according to cell number. Each cell subset was processed on its own to prevent cross-contamination, while patient and healthy donor samples were processed together. Using the immunoSEQ multiplex PCR, TCRB sequences were amplified from cDNA into 87-bp fragments spanning the CDR3 region. Amplicons were sequenced on the Illumina HiSeq platform. Under the source paper's analysis protocol: PCR bias was computationally corrected using synthetic template baselines, reads within Hamming distance 2 were collapsed, and singletons that could not be merged were discarded. Reads were aligned against IMGT so that V, D and J genes, CDR3 length and insertions or deletions at six rearrangement sites could be assigned. Within each subset, clonotype counts were normalized to sorted cell number, and only after that were true diversity and Gini coefficients computed with the tcR R package. Repertoire sharing was quantified using the overlap coefficient calculated on TCRB nucleotide sequences. Out-of-frame TCRB sequences from naive cells were analyzed to stand in for the pre-selection repertoire. TCRdb re-hosts the immuneACCESS table, in-frame sequences only. Its copies lack some clones; in the studies checked, an unresolved V gene accounts for under half of them, and the cause for the rest is not known. The D gene and trimming were derived from the DNA, and the V and J assignments and clone size from that table. Recorded for this sample are hundreds of thousands of clones; around 15% of them occurred a single time. The top ten hold just under 0.04% of the sample.

The chain uses TRBV30 and TRBJ2-5, with the D gene not clear enough to name. Sequenced: naive CD4+ T cells from blood. The cell subset or site label, read with the paper, signifies: true naive CD4+ T cells. This receptor was obtained from a man in his late teens or twenties with type 1 diabetes. The DNA reads TGTGCCTGGAGTTTAGAAGGAAAGACCCAGTACTTC. Translated, it reads CAWSLEGKTQYF.